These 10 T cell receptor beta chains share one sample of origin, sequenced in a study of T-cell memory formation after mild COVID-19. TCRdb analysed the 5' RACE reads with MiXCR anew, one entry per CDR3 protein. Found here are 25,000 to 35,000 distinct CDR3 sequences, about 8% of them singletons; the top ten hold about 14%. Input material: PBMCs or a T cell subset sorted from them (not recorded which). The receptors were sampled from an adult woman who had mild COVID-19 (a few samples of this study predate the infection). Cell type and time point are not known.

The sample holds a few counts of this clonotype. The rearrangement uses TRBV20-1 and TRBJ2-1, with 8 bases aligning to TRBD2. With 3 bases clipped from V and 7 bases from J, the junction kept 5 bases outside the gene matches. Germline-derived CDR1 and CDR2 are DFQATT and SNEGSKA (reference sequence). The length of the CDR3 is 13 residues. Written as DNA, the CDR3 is TGCAGTGCTAGCGGGGGGGCGAGTAATGAGCAGTTCTTC. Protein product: CSASGGASNEQFF.

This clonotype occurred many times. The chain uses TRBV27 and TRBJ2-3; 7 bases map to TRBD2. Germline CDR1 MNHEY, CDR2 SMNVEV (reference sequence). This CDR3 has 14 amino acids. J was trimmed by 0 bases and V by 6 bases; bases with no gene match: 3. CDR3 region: CASSRLASTDTQYF. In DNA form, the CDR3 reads TGTGCCAGCAGCCGACTAGCAAGCACAGATACGCAGTATTTT.

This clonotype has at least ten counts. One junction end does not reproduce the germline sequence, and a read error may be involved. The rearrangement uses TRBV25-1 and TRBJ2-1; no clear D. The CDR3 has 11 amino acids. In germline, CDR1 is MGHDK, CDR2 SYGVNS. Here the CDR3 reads CASSERASPIF. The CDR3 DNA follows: TGTGCCAGCAGTGAAAGGGCCTCCCCGATCTTC.

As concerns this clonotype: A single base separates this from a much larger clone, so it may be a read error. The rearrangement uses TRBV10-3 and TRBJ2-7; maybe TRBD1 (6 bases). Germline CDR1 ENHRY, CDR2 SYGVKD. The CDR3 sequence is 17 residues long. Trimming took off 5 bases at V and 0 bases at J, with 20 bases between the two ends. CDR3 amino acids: CAISTPNRQAGSYEQYF. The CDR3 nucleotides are TGTGCCATCAGTACGCCAAACAGACAGGCGGGCTCCTACGAGCAGTACTTC.

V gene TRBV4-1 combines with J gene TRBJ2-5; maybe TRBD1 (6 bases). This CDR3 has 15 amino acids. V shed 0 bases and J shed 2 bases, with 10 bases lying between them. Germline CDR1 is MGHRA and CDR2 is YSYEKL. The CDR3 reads CASSQDGGSQETQYF. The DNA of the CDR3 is TGCGCCAGCAGCCAAGATGGGGGCAGTCAAGAGACCCAGTACTTC.

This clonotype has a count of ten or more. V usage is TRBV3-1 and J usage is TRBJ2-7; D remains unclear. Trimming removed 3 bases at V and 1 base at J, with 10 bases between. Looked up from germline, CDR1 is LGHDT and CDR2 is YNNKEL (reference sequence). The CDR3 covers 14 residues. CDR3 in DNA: TGTGCCAGCAGCCAGTTCGGACCGTCCTACGAGCAGTACTTC. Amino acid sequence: CASSQFGPSYEQYF.

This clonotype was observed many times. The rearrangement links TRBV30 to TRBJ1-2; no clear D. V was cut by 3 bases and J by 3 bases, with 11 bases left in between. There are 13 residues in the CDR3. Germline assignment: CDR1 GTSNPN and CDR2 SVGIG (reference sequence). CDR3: CAWSATADYGYTF. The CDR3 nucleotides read TGTGCCTGGAGCGCAACAGCGGACTATGGCTACACCTTC.

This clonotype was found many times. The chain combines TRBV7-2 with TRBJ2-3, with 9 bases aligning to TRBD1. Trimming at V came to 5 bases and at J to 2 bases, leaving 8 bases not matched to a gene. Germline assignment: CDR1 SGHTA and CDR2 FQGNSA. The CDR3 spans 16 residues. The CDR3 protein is CASSRTGDMITDTQYF. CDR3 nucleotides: TGTGCCAGCAGCCGGACAGGGGATATGATCACAGATACGCAGTATTTT.

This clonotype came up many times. The CDR3 coding sequence is TGTGCCAGCAGTTACCAGGGGACTGGGGCCAACGTCCTGACTTTC. Protein: CASSYQGTGANVLTF. V and J are TRBV6-2 or TRBV6-3 and TRBJ2-6, with D perhaps matching TRBD1 (6 bases). CDR1 MNHEY and CDR2 SVGEGT come from the germline V gene. The CDR3 has 15 amino acids. V was shortened by 2 bases and J by 2 bases, with 7 bases between the two germline ends.

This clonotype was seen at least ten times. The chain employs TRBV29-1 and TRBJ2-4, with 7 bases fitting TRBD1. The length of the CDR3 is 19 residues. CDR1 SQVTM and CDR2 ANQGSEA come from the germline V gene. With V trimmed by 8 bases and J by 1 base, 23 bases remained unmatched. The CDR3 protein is CSIQTGIGVGPLAKNIQYF. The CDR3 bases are TGCAGCATCCAGACAGGGATAGGTGTGGGTCCGTTGGCCAAAAACATTCAGTACTTC.